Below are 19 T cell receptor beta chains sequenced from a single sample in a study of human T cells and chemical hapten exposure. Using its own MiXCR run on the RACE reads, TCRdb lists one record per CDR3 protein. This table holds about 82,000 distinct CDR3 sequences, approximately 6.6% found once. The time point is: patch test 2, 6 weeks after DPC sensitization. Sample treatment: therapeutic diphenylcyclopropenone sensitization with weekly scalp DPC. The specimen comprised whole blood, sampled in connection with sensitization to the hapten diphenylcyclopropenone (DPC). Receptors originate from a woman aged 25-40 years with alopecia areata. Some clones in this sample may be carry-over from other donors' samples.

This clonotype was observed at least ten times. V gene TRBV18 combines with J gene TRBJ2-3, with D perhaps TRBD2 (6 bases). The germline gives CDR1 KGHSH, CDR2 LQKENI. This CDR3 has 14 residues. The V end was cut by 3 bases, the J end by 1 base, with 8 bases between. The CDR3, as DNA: TGTGCCAGCTCACCGCCGGGGGGCACAGATACGCAGTATTTT. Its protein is CASSPPGGTDTQYF.

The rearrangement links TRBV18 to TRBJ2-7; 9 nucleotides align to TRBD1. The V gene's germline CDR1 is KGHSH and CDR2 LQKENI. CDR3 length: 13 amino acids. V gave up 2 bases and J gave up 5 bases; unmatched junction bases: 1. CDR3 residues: CASSPTGGNEQYF. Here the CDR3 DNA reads TGTGCCAGCTCACCAACAGGGGGCAACGAGCAGTACTTC. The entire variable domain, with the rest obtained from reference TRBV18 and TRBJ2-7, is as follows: NAGVMQNPRHLVRRRGQEARLRCSPMKGHSHVYWYRQLPEEGLKFMVYLQKENIIDESGMPKERFSAEFPKEGPSILRIQQVVRGDSAAYFCASSPTGGNEQYFGPGTRLTVT.

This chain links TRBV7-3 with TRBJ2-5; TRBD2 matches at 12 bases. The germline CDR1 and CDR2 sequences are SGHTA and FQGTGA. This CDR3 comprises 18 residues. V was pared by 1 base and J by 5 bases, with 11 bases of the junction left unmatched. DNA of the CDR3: TGTGCCAGCAGCTTAAAGGGCCTAGCGGGGGGGCCTCGGGAGACCCAGTACTTC. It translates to CASSLKGLAGGPRETQYF.

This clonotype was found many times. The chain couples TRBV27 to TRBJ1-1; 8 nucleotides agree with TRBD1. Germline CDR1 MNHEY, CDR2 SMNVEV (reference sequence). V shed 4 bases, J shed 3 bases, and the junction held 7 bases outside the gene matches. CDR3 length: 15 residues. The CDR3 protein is CASSWDRRLDTEAFF. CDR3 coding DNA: TGTGCCAGCAGTTGGGACAGGCGACTGGACACTGAAGCTTTCTTT.

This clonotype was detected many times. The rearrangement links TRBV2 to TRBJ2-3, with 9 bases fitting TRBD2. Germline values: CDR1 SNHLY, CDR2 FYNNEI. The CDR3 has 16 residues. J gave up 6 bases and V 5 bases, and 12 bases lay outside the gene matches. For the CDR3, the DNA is TGTGCCAGCAGTCGATCCGCCCTAGCGGGGTTGGATACGCAGTATTTT. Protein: CASSRSALAGLDTQYF.

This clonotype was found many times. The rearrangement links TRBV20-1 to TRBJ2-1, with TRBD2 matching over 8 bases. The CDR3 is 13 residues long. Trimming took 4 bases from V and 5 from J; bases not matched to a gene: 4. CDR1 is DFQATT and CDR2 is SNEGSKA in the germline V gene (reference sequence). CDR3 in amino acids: CSAISSGNNEQFF. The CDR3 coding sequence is TGCAGTGCTATTAGTAGCGGGAACAATGAGCAGTTCTTC.

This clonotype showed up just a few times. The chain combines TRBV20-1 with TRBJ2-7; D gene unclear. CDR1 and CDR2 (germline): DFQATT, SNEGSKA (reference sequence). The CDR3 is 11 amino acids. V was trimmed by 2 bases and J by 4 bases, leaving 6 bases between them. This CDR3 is CSARIGYEQYF. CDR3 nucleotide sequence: TGCAGTGCTAGAATAGGGTACGAGCAGTACTTC.

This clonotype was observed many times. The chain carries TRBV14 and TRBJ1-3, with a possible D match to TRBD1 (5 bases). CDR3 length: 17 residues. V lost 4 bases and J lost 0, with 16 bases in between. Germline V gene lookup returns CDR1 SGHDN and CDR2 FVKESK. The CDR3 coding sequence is TGTGCCAGCAGCCCAACGACAGCTGCGATCTCTGGAAACACCATATATTTT. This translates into CASSPTTAAISGNTIYF.

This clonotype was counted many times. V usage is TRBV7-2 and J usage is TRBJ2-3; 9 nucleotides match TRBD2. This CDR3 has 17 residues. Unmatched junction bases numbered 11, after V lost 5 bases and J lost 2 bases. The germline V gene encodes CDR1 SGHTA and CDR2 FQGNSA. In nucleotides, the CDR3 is TGTGCCAGCAGCCTCACGCTAGCGGGGCCATACACAGATACGCAGTATTTT. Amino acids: CASSLTLAGPYTDTQYF.

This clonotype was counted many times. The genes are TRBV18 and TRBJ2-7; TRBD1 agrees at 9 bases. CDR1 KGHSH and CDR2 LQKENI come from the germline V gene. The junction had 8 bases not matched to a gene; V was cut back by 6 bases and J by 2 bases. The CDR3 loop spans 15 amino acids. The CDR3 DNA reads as TGTGCCAGCTCCCCTTCCGGGACAGGGCCCTACGAGCAGTACTTC. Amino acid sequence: CASSPSGTGPYEQYF.

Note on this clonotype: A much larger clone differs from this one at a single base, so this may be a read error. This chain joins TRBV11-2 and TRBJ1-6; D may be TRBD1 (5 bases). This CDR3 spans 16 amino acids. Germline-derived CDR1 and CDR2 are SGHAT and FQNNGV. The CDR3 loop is CASSLGLPTDHSPVHF. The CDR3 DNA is TGTGCCAGCAGCTTAGGGCTCCCGACAGACCATTCACCCGTCCACTTT.

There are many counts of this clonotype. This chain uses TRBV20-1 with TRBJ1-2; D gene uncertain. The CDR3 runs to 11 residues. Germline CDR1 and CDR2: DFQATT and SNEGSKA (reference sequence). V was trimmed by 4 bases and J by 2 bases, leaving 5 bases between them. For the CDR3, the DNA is TGCAGTGCTACCGGGAACTATGGCTACACCTTC. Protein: CSATGNYGYTF.

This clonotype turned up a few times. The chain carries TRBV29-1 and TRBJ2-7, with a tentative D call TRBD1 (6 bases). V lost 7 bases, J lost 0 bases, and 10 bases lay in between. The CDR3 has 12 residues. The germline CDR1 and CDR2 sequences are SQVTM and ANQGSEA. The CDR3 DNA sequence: TGCAGCGCAGGGGACAACTCCTACGAGCAGTACTTC. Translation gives CSAGDNSYEQYF.

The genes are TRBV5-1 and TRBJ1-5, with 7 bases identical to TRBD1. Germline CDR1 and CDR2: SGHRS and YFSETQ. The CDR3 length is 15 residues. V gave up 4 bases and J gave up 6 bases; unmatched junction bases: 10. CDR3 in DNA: TGCGCCAGCAGCGCGACGGGACAGATTGGTCAGCCCCAGCATTTT. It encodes CASSATGQIGQPQHF.

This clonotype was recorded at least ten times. The CDR3 bases are TGCAGTGCTGCCTCTGGTGGACAGGGAGAGGCCCAGCATTTT. It encodes CSAASGGQGEAQHF. The genes are TRBV20-1 and TRBJ1-5; 8 bases agree with TRBD1. This CDR3 is built from 14 residues. Germline trimming cut 5 bases from V and 11 bases from J; bases unmatched to any gene: 14. CDR1 DFQATT and CDR2 SNEGSKA come from the germline V gene (reference sequence).

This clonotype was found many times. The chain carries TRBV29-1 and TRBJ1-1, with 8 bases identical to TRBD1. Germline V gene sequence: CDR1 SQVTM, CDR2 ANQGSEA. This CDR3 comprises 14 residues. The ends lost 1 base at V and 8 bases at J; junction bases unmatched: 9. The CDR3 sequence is CSVEAVTGGSEAFF. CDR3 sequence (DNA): TGCAGCGTTGAAGCGGTCACAGGGGGATCCGAAGCTTTCTTT.

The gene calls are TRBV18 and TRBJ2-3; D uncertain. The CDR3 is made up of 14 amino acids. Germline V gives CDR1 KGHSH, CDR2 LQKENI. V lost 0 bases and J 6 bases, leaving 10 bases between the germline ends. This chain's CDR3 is CASSPPGSRDTQYF. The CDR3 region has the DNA TGTGCCAGCTCACCACCGGGTAGTCGGGATACGCAGTATTTT.

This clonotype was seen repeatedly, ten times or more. CDR3 nucleotide sequence: TGTGCCATCAGTGAGGAGAGCACAGATACGCAGTATTTT. This translates into CAISEESTDTQYF. The chain links TRBV10-3 to TRBJ2-3; D not certain. V was trimmed by 2 bases and J by 0 bases, leaving 3 bases between them. There are 13 residues in the CDR3. Per the germline V gene, CDR1 is ENHRY and CDR2 is SYGVKD.

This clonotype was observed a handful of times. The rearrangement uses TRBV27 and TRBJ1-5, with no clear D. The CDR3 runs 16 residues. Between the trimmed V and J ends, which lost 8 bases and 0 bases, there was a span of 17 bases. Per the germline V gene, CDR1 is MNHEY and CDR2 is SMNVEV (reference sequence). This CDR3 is CASSHGWTNSNQPQHF. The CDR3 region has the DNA TGTGCCAGCTCCCACGGGTGGACGAATAGCAATCAGCCCCAGCATTTT.